This TCR beta chain comes out of a study of T cell responses to AZD1222 COVID-19 vaccine. Study observations and caveats: Two doses of AZD1222 preceded a rise in Spike-specific TCR breadth and depth. Just five to seven people given AZD1222 tested seropositive at baseline.

The CDR3 is 17 residues long. Germline V lookup: CDR1 SNHLY, CDR2 FYNNEI. After removal of 4 bases from V and 4 bases from J, the junction contained 12 bases not matched to a gene. Using immunoSEQ multiplex PCR, the repertoire was profiled, and TCRdb retains in-frame clones only, with some absent. In the table there are some 150,000 clones, around 91% of which are singletons. On this clone itself: The antigen is not known.

The material sequenced was peripheral blood, taken on day 0 of AZD1222 vaccination. This TCR came from an adult in good health. The genes are TRBV2 and TRBJ2-1; 8 bases align to TRBD1. Written as DNA, the CDR3 is TGTGCCAGCAGTGGAGCTGGGGGGACAGGAGTATACAATGAGCAGTTCTTC. Translation: CASSGAGGTGVYNEQFF.